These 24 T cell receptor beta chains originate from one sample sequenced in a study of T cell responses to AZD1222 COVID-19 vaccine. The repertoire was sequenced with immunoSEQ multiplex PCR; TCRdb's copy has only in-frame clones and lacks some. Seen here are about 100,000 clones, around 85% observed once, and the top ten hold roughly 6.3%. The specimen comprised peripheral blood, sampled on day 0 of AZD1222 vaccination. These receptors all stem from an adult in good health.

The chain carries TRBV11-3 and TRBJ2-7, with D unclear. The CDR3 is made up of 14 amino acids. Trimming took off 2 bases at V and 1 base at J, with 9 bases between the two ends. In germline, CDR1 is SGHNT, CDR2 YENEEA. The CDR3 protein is CASSLFPLSYEQYF. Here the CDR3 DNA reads TGTGCCAGCAGCTTATTTCCGTTATCCTACGAGCAGTACTTC.

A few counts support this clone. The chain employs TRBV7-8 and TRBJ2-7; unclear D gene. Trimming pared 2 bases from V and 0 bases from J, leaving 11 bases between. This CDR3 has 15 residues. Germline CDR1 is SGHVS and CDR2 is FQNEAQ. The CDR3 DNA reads TGTGCCAGCAGCTTAAACCTTAAGAGCTCCTACGAGCAGTACTTC. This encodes CASSLNLKSSYEQYF.

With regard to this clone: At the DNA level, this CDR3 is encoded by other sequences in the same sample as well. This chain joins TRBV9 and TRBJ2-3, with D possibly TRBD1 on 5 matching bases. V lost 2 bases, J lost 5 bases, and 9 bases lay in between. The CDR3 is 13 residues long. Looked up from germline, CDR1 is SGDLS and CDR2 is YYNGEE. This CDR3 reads CASSVAGKDTQYF. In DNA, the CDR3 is TGTGCCAGCAGCGTGGCAGGGAAAGATACGCAGTATTTT.

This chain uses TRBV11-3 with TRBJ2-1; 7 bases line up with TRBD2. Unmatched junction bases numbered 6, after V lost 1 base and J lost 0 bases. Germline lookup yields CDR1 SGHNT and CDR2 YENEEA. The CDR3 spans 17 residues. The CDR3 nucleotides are TGTGCCAGCAGCTTAGGGGTAGCGGGTAGCTCCTACAATGAGCAGTTCTTC. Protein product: CASSLGVAGSSYNEQFF.

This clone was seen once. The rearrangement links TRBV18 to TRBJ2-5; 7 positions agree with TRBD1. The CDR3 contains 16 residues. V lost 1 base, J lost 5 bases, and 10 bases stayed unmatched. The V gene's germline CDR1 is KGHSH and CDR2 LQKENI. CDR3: CASSPRGLTGRETQYF. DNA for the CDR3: TGTGCCAGCTCACCACGTGGTTTGACAGGGCGGGAGACCCAGTACTTC.

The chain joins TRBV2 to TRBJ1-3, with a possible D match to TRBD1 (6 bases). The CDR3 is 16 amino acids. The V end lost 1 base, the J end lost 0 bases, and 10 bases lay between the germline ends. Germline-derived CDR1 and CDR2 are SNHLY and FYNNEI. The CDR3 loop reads CASSEGQGSSGNTIYF. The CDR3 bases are TGTGCCAGCAGTGAAGGGCAGGGGAGCTCTGGAAACACCATATATTTT.

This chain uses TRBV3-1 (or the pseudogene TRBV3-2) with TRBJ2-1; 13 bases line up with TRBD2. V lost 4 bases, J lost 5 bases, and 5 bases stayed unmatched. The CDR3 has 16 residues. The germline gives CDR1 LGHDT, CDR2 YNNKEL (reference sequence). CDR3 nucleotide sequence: TGTGCCAGCAGCCGACGGACTAGCGGGAGTCACAATGAGCAGTTCTTC. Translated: CASSRRTSGSHNEQFF.

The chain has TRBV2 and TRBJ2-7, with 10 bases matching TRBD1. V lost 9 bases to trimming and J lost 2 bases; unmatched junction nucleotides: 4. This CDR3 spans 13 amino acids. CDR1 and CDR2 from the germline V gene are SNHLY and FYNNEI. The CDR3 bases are TGTGCCAGTAGGACAGGGGGTACCTACGAGCAGTACTTC. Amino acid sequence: CASRTGGTYEQYF.

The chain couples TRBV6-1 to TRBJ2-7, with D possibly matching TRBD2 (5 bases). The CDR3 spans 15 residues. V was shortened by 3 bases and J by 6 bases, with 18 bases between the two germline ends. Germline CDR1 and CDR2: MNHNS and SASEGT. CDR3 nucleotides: TGTGCCAGCAGTGAGGATAGAGGGTCGAGACGCGAGCAGTACTTC. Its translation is CASSEDRGSRREQYF.

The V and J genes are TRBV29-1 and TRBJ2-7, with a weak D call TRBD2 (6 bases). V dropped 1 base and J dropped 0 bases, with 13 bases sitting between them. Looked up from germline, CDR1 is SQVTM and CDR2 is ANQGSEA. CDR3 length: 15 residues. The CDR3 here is CSVEGWGVPSYEQYF. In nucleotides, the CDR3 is TGCAGCGTTGAAGGTTGGGGGGTCCCCTCCTACGAGCAGTACTTC.

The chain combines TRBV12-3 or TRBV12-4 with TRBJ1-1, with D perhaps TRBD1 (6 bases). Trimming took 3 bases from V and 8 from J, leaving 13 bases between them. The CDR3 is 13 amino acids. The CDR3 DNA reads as TGTGCCAGCAGTTTGGGGGCGCAGGGCGAAGCTTTCTTT. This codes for CASSLGAQGEAFF.

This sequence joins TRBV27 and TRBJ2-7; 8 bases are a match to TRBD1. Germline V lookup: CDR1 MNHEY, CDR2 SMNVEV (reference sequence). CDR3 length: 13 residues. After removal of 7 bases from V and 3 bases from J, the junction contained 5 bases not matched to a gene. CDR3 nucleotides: TGTGCCAGCAAAAGGACAGGGTTCTACGAGCAGTACTTC. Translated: CASKRTGFYEQYF.

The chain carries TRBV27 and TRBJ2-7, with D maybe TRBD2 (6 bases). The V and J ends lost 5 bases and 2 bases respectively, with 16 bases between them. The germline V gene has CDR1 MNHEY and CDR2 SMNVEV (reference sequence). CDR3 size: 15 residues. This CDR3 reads CASSGETSAPYEQYF. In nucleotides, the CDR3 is TGTGCCAGCAGTGGGGAGACTAGTGCCCCCTACGAGCAGTACTTC.

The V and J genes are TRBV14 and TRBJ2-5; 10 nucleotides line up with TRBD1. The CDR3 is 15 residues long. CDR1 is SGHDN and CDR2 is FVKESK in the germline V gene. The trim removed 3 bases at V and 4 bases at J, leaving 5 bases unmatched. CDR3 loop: CASSHRTGGGETQYF. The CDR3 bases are TGTGCCAGCAGCCACCGGACAGGGGGGGGAGAGACCCAGTACTTC.

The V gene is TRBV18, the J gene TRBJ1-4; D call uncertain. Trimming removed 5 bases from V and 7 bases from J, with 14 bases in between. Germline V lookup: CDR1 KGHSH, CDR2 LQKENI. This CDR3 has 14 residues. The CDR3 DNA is TGTGCCAGCTCAGGAGTAATCGGAGGTGAAAAACTGTTTTTT. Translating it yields CASSGVIGGEKLFF.

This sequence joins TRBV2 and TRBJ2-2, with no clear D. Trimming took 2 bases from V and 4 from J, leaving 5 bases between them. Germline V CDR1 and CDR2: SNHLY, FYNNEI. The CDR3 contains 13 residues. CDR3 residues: CASSETGTGELFF. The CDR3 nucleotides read TGTGCCAGCAGTGAAACGGGCACCGGGGAGCTGTTTTTT.

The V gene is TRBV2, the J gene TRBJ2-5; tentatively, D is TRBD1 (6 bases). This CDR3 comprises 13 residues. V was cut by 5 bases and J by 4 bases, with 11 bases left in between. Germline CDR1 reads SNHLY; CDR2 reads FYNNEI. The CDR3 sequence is CASSRQVGETQYF. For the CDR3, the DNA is TGTGCCAGCAGTAGACAGGTTGGAGAGACCCAGTACTTC.

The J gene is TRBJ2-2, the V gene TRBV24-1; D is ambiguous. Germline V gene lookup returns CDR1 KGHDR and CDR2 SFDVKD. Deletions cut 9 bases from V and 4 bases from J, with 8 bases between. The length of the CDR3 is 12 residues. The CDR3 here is CATGIGTGELFF. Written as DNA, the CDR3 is TGTGCCACCGGGATCGGCACCGGGGAGCTGTTTTTT.

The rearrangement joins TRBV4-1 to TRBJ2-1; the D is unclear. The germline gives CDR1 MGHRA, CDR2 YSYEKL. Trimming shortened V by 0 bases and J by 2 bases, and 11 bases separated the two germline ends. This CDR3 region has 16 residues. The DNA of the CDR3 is TGCGCCAGCAGCCAAGACGAAGGAGACCCCTACAATGAGCAGTTCTTC. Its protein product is CASSQDEGDPYNEQFF.

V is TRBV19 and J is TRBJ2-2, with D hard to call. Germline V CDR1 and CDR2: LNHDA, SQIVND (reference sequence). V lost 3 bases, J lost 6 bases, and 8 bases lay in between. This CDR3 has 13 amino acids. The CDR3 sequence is CASSIHGAGELFF. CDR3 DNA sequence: TGTGCCAGTAGTATTCATGGGGCCGGGGAGCTGTTTTTT.

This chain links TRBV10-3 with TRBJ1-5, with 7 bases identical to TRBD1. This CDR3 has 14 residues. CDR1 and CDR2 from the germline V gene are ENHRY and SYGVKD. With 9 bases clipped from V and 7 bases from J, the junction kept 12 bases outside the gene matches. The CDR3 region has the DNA TGTGCCATTGCAGAACAGGGGAGAGGGCAGCCCCAGCATTTT. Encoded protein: CAIAEQGRGQPQHF.

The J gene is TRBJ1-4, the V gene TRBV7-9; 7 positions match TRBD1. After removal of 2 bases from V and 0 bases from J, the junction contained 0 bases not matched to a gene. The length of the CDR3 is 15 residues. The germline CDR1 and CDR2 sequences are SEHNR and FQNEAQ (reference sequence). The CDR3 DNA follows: TGTGCCAGCAGCTTACAGGGGGCAACTAATGAAAAACTGTTTTTT. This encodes CASSLQGATNEKLFF.

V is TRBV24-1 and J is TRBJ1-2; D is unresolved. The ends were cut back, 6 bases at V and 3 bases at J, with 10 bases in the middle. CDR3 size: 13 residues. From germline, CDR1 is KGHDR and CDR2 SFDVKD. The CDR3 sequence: CATSIDPDYGYTF. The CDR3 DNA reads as TGTGCCACCAGTATAGACCCAGACTATGGCTACACCTTC.

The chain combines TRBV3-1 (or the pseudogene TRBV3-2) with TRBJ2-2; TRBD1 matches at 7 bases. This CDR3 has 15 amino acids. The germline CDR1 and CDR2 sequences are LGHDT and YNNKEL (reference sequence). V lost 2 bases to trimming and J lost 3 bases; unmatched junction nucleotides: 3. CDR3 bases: TGTGCCAGCAGCCAATACAGGGGTGACACCGGGGAGCTGTTTTTT. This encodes CASSQYRGDTGELFF.